The 9 T cell receptor beta chains given below trace back to one sample, sequenced in a study of shared clonotypes between healthy human individuals. Using immunoSEQ multiplex PCR, the repertoire was profiled, and TCRdb retains in-frame clones only, with some absent. Among about 1,500,000 clones listed, roughly 96% were seen once. The sequenced material came from naive CD4+ T cells sorted from blood. Subset meaning: CD45RA+ positively selected. The origin of the receptors is a man aged 30-40 years in good health.

This chain joins TRBV7-3 and TRBJ2-5; TRBD2 matches 12 bases. The CDR3 covers 14 residues. From germline, CDR1 is SGHTA and CDR2 FQGTGA. The ends lost 9 bases at V and 5 bases at J; junction bases unmatched: 7. For the CDR3, the DNA is TGTGCCAGAAAGACTAGCGGGAGAAACGAGACCCAGTACTTC. Translation: CARKTSGRNETQYF.

This clone has a single count. The sample carries other DNA sequences with the same CDR3. The rearrangement joins TRBV7-9 to TRBJ2-1; 9 positions match TRBD2. After removal of 5 bases from V and 4 bases from J, the junction contained 12 bases not matched to a gene. Germline V lookup: CDR1 SEHNR, CDR2 FQNEAQ (reference sequence). The CDR3 runs to 17 residues. CDR3 bases: TGTGCCAGCAGCCTTGGGGGCTTAGCGGGAGTATACAATGAGCAGTTCTTC. This gives the protein CASSLGGLAGVYNEQFF.

The V call is TRBV2, the J call TRBJ2-3; 10 bases are shared with TRBD1. The V gene's germline CDR1 is SNHLY and CDR2 FYNNEI. The length of the CDR3 is 16 residues. The V and J ends lost 7 bases and 4 bases, in that order; junction bases with no gene match: 11. This CDR3 reads CASKVRGQGLPDTQYF. The CDR3 coding sequence is TGTGCCAGCAAAGTCCGGGGACAGGGGTTGCCAGATACGCAGTATTTT. The whole variable domain, remainder taken from reference TRBV2 and TRBJ2-3, is EPEVTQTPSHQVTQMGQEVILRCVPISNHLYFYWYRQILGQKVEFLVSFYNNEISEKSEIFDDQFSVERPDGSNFTLKIRSTKLEDSAMYFCASKVRGQGLPDTQYFGPGTRLTVL.

This clone was recorded only once. This chain connects TRBV7-9 to TRBJ2-7, with 7 bases identical to TRBD1. Germline V gene lookup returns CDR1 SEHNR and CDR2 FQNEAQ (reference sequence). The CDR3 runs to 15 residues. V was pared by 4 bases and J by 1 base, with 7 bases of the junction left unmatched. The CDR3 reads CASSSWTGRSYEQYF. CDR3 sequence (DNA): TGTGCCAGCAGCTCATGGACAGGTCGATCCTACGAGCAGTACTTC.

In nucleotides, the CDR3 is TGCGCCAGCAGTGATGGACAGGGGGTTGACAATGAGCAGTTCTTC. Its translation: CASSDGQGVDNEQFF. This chain connects TRBV10-1 to TRBJ2-1, with 10 nucleotides matching TRBD1. The length of the CDR3 is 15 residues. From germline, CDR1 is WNHNN and CDR2 SYGVQD (reference sequence). The trim removed 3 bases at V and 5 bases at J, leaving 4 bases unmatched.

The chain has TRBV11-3 and TRBJ2-7, with unresolved D. CDR3 length: 15 amino acids. With 0 bases removed from V and 0 bases from J, the gap between germline ends came to 9 bases. Germline V gives CDR1 SGHNT, CDR2 YENEEA. This CDR3 reads CASSLELTTSYEQYF. CDR3 nucleotide sequence: TGTGCCAGCAGCTTAGAACTAACGACCTCCTACGAGCAGTACTTC.

The gene calls are TRBV9 and TRBJ2-1, with TRBD2 identical over 7 bases. CDR1 and CDR2 from the germline V gene are SGDLS and YYNGEE. The CDR3 consists of 15 residues. V was pared by 0 bases and J by 6 bases, with 6 bases of the junction left unmatched. In DNA form, the CDR3 reads TGTGCCAGCAGCGTAGTGGCGGGAGAGTTCAATGAGCAGTTCTTC. This translates into CASSVVAGEFNEQFF.

This sequence joins TRBV9 and TRBJ2-5; 12 bases line up with TRBD2. V lost 3 bases and J lost 5; bases outside the gene matches: 5. The CDR3 is 15 residues long. Germline V gene lookup returns CDR1 SGDLS and CDR2 YYNGEE. Here the CDR3 DNA reads TGTGCCAGCAGCGCGTCTAGCGGGAGGGCGGAGACCCAGTACTTC. Protein sequence: CASSASSGRAETQYF.

The V and J genes are TRBV5-4 and TRBJ2-7; tentatively, D is TRBD1 (6 bases). Trimming shortened V by 4 bases and J by 2 bases, and 10 bases separated the two germline ends. CDR3 size: 13 residues. The germline V gene has CDR1 SGHNT and CDR2 YYREEE (reference sequence). In DNA form, the CDR3 reads TGTGCCAGCAGCGCCGGGACAACCTACGAGCAGTACTTC. As protein: CASSAGTTYEQYF.